A selection of T cell receptor beta chains follows, all from one sample in a study of T cell responses to AZD1222 COVID-19 vaccine. Here immunoSEQ multiplex PCR was the method, and the copy in TCRdb shows in-frame clones only, minus some. This table holds roughly 85,000 clones, about nine tenths found once. Sequencing used peripheral blood, obtained 28 days after the second AZD1222 dose. The origin of the receptors is an adult who received the AZD1222 COVID-19 vaccine. Both conserved end residues are part of each CDR3.

TRBJ1-2 TRBV27 CASSTTGYYGYTF
TRBJ2-2 TRBV23-1 CASSYGTGGLPGELFF
TRBJ2-7 TRBV5-6 CASSFRGYHSYEQYF
TRBJ2-2 TRBV19 CASRQPGGELFF
TRBJ1-3 TRBV7-3 CASSLRGAEAGNTIYF
TRBJ2-3 TRBV2 CASRAGGVTDTQYF
TRBJ1-5 TRBV11-2 CASSSSGTGYNQPQHF
TRBJ2-1 TRBV9 CASSVDGGVEQFF
TRBJ1-2 TRBV7-2 CASSLDGGATYGYTF
TRBJ1-1 TRBV7-3 CASSLGTGDNAFF
TRBJ1-6 TRBV7-8 CASTAAASYNSPLHF
TRBJ2-1 TRBV5-4 CASSSWTSGTRSYNEQFF
TRBJ2-5 TRBV6-6 CASSSVSGREETQYF
TRBJ1-6 TRBV5-1 CASSLAGTGGSPLHF
TRBJ1-2 TRBV6-6 CASSYEDPYGYTF
TRBJ2-7 TRBV7-9 CASSLGGYSYEQYF
TRBJ2-4 TRBV2 CASGWTSRAKNIQYF
TRBJ1-2 TRBV15 CATSRVDPGPGYTF
TRBJ1-5 TRBV5-4 CASSQDGSNQPQHF
TRBJ2-7 TRBV2 CASEGGSWDSYEQYF
TRBJ1-1 TRBV7-9 CASSLALGNTEAFF
TRBJ1-1 TRBV6-6 CASSFGGTEAFF
TRBJ1-1 TRBV7-9 CASSPQGSNTEAFF
TRBJ2-3 TRBV7-2 CASSTSTDTQYF
TRBJ2-2 TRBV20-1 CSASFRVGELFF
TRBJ2-5 TRBV2 CATVRDRTTQETQYF
TRBJ2-1 TRBV2 CASSSGLAAYNEQFF
TRBJ2-2 TRBV5-5 CASSLTGGRELFF
TRBJ1-6 TRBV2 CASSERGDDRGGNSPLHF
TRBJ1-1 TRBV9 CASSSPRTEAFF
TRBJ2-7 TRBV10-3 CAIKGPEDEQYF
TRBJ1-6 TRBV4-1 CASSQATGENSPLHF
TRBJ1-4 TRBV7-9 CASSLGSGPNEKLFF
TRBJ1-2 TRBV30 CAWSPLATGGYGYTF
TRBJ1-6 TRBV5-4 CASSGATGGADSPLHF
TRBJ2-1 TRBV9 CASSVVDGPWDEQFF
TRBJ2-7 TRBV28 CASSLFAGGNPRSYEQYF
TRBJ2-1 TRBV3-1/TRBV3-2 CASSQRGGDYNEQFF
TRBJ2-5 TRBV11-3 CANSPSGTVQETQYF
TRBJ1-5 TRBV5-1 CASSLTLNGETQHF
TRBJ1-1 TRBV7-9 CASSVPGQLDTEAFF
TRBJ1-1 TRBV24-1 CATSDFKNTEAFF
TRBJ2-2 TRBV7-8 CASRPNANTGELFF
TRBJ2-3 TRBV2 CASTLMRGDTQYF
TRBJ1-2 TRBV5-4 CASSLSGGGYGYTF
TRBJ2-3 TRBV5-4 CASTSRVAGADTQYF
TRBJ1-1 TRBV2 CASIGTGGIGTEAFF
TRBJ1-2 TRBV10-3 CAISGPYRGLVYGYTF
TRBJ1-1 TRBV27 CASSLSGQVYMNTEAFF
TRBJ2-7 TRBV6-5 CASPRDRVGYEQYF
TRBJ2-7 TRBV3-1/TRBV3-2 CASSQDYALTGYEQYF